A selection of T cell receptor beta chains follows, all from one sample in a study of shared clonotypes between healthy human individuals. Sequenced by immunoSEQ multiplex PCR; TCRdb stores in-frame clones only, minus some. The repertoire holds 2 million to 3 million clones, with approximately 93% as singletons. The source material was naive CD4+ T cells from PBMCs. All receptors come from a man aged 18 to 35 in good health. Some clones in this sample may be carry-over from other donors' samples. CDR3s include the opening cysteine and the closing phenylalanine or tryptophan. The D gene is left open where the match is weak. Size is stated for part of the rows, as once, few or many counts, or as a class when the clone is expanded.

v_call,d_call,clone_size,j_call,cdr3_nt,cdr3_aa
TRBV28,NA,NA,TRBJ2-4,TGTGCCAGCCGAAGTTTTAGACTCGCCAAAAACATTCAGTACTTC,CASRSFRLAKNIQYF
TRBV7-9,TRBD1,NA,TRBJ1-2,TGTGCCAGCAGCTTCCACGACAGGGTCTATGGCTACACCTTC,CASSFHDRVYGYTF
TRBV11-2,TRBD1,NA,TRBJ2-2,TGTGCCAGCAGCTCCTACCCGGGACAGGCGGGTCCCGGGGAGCTGTTTTTT,CASSSYPGQAGPGELFF
TRBV7-8,TRBD1,NA,TRBJ1-5,TGTGCCAGCACCGGACAGGGGGGATATAGCAATCAGCCCCAGCATTTT,CASTGQGGYSNQPQHF
TRBV19,NA,once,TRBJ1-2,TGTGCCAGTAGTTTCCGGGGGCCGAACTATGGCTACACCTTC,CASSFRGPNYGYTF
TRBV28,NA,once,TRBJ2-5,TGTGCCAGCAGTTCCCCGACGGTGCGGGTGGAGACCCAGTACTTC,CASSSPTVRVETQYF
TRBV7-2,NA,NA,TRBJ2-7,TGTGCCAGCCAGGGGGGTTACGAGCAGTACTTC,CASQGGYEQYF
TRBV7-3,NA,NA,TRBJ2-5,TGTGCCAGCAGCCGGACGCCGCAAGAGACCCAGTACTTC,CASSRTPQETQYF
TRBV18,NA,NA,TRBJ2-7,TGTGCCAGCTCACCCCCTTCCGGGACCTACGAGCAGTACTTC,CASSPPSGTYEQYF
TRBV7-2,NA,NA,TRBJ2-3,TGTGCCAGCAGCTTAAGAATGACAGAACACACAGATACGCAGTATTTT,CASSLRMTEHTDTQYF
TRBV4-3,NA,NA,TRBJ2-1,TGCGCCAGCAGCCAAGAACTCGGGAGCAACTCCTACAATGAGCAGTTCTTC,CASSQELGSNSYNEQFF
TRBV6-1,NA,NA,TRBJ2-7,TGTGCCAGCACCATTGGGACTTACGAGCAGTACTTC,CASTIGTYEQYF
TRBV15,NA,NA,TRBJ2-7,TGTGCCACCAGCAGAGAAGGAAGGAGCTCCTACGAGCAGTACTTC,CATSREGRSSYEQYF
TRBV5-1,TRBD2,NA,TRBJ2-1,TGCGCCAGCAGCTGGGGAGCGGGGAGCTCCTACAATGAGCAGTTCTTC,CASSWGAGSSYNEQFF
TRBV11-1,NA,NA,TRBJ2-7,TGTGCCAGCAGCCCGCGGTTTCGGGAGCAGTACTTC,CASSPRFREQYF
TRBV27,NA,NA,TRBJ2-7,TGTGCCAGCAGTCTAGACGGGGCAGTCTACGAGCAGTACTTC,CASSLDGAVYEQYF
TRBV27,TRBD2,NA,TRBJ2-1,TGTGCCAGCAGCCCGACCCCCCCCAGGGCGGGAGGGTATCGGACTGAGCAGTTCTTC,CASSPTPPRAGGYRTEQFF
TRBV4-1,TRBD1,NA,TRBJ1-2,TGCGCCAGCAGCTATCCGGGACAGAGCTTTAACTATGGCTACACCTTC,CASSYPGQSFNYGYTF
TRBV7-3,TRBD1,once,TRBJ1-4,TGTGCCAGCAGCCCACAGGGGGGGCCGAATGAAAAACTGTTTTTT,CASSPQGGPNEKLFF
TRBV9,NA,NA,TRBJ2-5,TGTGCCAGCAGCGTAGAGGGTCGGGAGCGTTTCGAGACCCAGTACTTC,CASSVEGRERFETQYF
TRBV6-1,NA,NA,TRBJ1-5,TGTGCCAGCAGTGAAGTAGGGGTTTATAGCAATCAGCCCCAGCATTTT,CASSEVGVYSNQPQHF
TRBV6-5,NA,NA,TRBJ2-5,TGTGCCAGCGGGGCGCGGGGCGCGGAGACCCAGTACTTC,CASGARGAETQYF
TRBV9,NA,once,TRBJ1-2,TGTGCCAGCAGCAATTCGTGGCAGGGCGACGGCTACACCTTC,CASSNSWQGDGYTF
TRBV30,TRBD1,NA,TRBJ1-1,TGTGCCTGGAGCGACAGGGGGTCTGTTGAAGCTTTCTTT,CAWSDRGSVEAFF
TRBV5-8,NA,NA,TRBJ1-1,TGTGCCAGCAGCTTGTTTCGGGGTAAGGGGAACACTGAAGCTTTCTTT,CASSLFRGKGNTEAFF
TRBV5-6,NA,NA,TRBJ2-2,TGTGCCAGCAGCTTTGGAGACACCGGGGAGCTGTTTTTT,CASSFGDTGELFF
TRBV4-2,NA,NA,TRBJ2-7,TGTGCCAGCAGCCATGGGAGCGACTCCTACGAGCAGTACTTC,CASSHGSDSYEQYF
TRBV15,TRBD2,NA,TRBJ2-5,TGTGCCACCAGCGGGAGGGACGAGACCCAGTACTTC,CATSGRDETQYF
TRBV29-1,NA,once,TRBJ2-2,TGCGATCCAGCGTTGGACACCGGGGAGCTGTTTTTT,CDPALDTGELFF
TRBV14,NA,NA,TRBJ2-3,TGTGCCAGCAGCCAGGACGGTACTAGCACAGATACGCAGTATTTT,CASSQDGTSTDTQYF
TRBV6-1,TRBD2,NA,TRBJ2-1,TGTGCCAGCAGTGAACGGCGGCGTCTAGCGGGGGGTGGAAATGAGCAGTTCTTC,CASSERRRLAGGGNEQFF
TRBV2,TRBD2,NA,TRBJ2-1,TGTGCCAGCAGTTTACTAGCGGGGGACCACAATGAGCAGTTCTTC,CASSLLAGDHNEQFF
TRBV9,NA,NA,TRBJ2-5,TGTGCCAGCAGCGCGGGACGGCCCGGGGAGACCCAGTACTTC,CASSAGRPGETQYF
TRBV7-9,NA,NA,TRBJ2-7,TGTGCCAGCAGCTCGACGGCCATCTCCTACGAGCAGTACTTC,CASSSTAISYEQYF
TRBV28,TRBD1,NA,TRBJ2-3,TGTGCCAGCAGCCCACGATACCGGACAGGGCAGTATTTT,CASSPRYRTGQYF
TRBV11-2,NA,NA,TRBJ2-2,TGTGCCAGCAGCCTGGGAGTCACGAACACCGGGGAGCTGTTTTTT,CASSLGVTNTGELFF
TRBV27,TRBD1,NA,TRBJ1-5,TGTGCCAGCAGTACAGGGGCCCGTGGCAATCAGCCCCAGCATTTT,CASSTGARGNQPQHF
TRBV10-1,NA,NA,TRBJ2-5,TGCGCCAGCAGTGAGTCGCCGGGAGAGACCCAGTACTTC,CASSESPGETQYF
TRBV6-5,NA,once,TRBJ1-3,TGTGCCAGCAGTTACTCAGGGCAGTCTGGAAACACCATATATTTT,CASSYSGQSGNTIYF
TRBV5-6,NA,NA,TRBJ2-1,TGTGCCAGCAGCTTGGTTTTGGGGAATGAGCAGTTCTTC,CASSLVLGNEQFF
TRBV5-1,TRBD1,NA,TRBJ2-2,TGCGCCAGCAGCTTATCCGGACAGGGGCCCTCCGGGGAGCTGTTTTTT,CASSLSGQGPSGELFF
TRBV5-1,NA,NA,TRBJ1-2,TGCGCCAGCAGCTCGACCGGGGGGAACTATGGCTACACCTTC,CASSSTGGNYGYTF
TRBV7-2,NA,NA,TRBJ1-4,TGTGCCAGCCAAACCACCCCAGGAGAAAAACTGTTTTTT,CASQTTPGEKLFF
TRBV11-2,TRBD2,NA,TRBJ2-3,TGTGCCAGCAGCCTCCCCGGGACTAGACCGCGTGGGGATACGCAGTATTTT,CASSLPGTRPRGDTQYF
TRBV4-1,TRBD2,NA,TRBJ2-7,TGCGCCAGCAGCCAAGATAGGCTAGCGGGGACCTACGAGCAGTACTTC,CASSQDRLAGTYEQYF
TRBV19,TRBD2,NA,TRBJ2-1,TGTGCCAGTAGTATCACTCTAGCGGGGGGCCAGGATGAGCAGTTCTTC,CASSITLAGGQDEQFF
TRBV19,TRBD1,NA,TRBJ1-2,TGTGCCAGTAGTATCGTTTCTTCGGGGGGGACAGACGGAGGCTACACCTTC,CASSIVSSGGTDGGYTF
TRBV27,NA,once,TRBJ2-4,TGTGCCAGCACTCGTAAGGGGGGGGTGACGGGAAACATTCAGTACTTC,CASTRKGGVTGNIQYF
TRBV7-8,NA,NA,TRBJ1-5,TGTGCCAGCAGCCTGGGGAGGGCAGGAGACCAGCCCCAGCATTTT,CASSLGRAGDQPQHF
TRBV5-1,NA,NA,TRBJ2-4,TGCGCCAGCAGTCTCCCGGAGGTAAACATTCAGTACTTC,CASSLPEVNIQYF
TRBV7-6,NA,few,TRBJ2-7,TGTGCCAGCAGCTTCTCCGGACTGACCTACGAGCAGTACTTC,CASSFSGLTYEQYF
TRBV6-1,TRBD2,NA,TRBJ2-1,TGTGCCAGCAGTGGACTAGCGCCGAGCTCCTACAATGAGCAGTTCTTC,CASSGLAPSSYNEQFF
TRBV7-2,NA,NA,TRBJ1-5,TGTGCCAGCAGCCCCTATGGCGGGGGAAGCAATCAGCCCCAGCATTTT,CASSPYGGGSNQPQHF
TRBV7-9,TRBD1,NA,TRBJ1-4,TGTGCCAGCAGCTCGGGACAGGGCCTAACTAATGAAAAACTGTTTTTT,CASSSGQGLTNEKLFF
TRBV7-3,NA,few,TRBJ2-3,TGTGCCAGCAGCCCCAAGGGGGGCACAGATACGCAGTATTTT,CASSPKGGTDTQYF
TRBV6-1,NA,NA,TRBJ1-2,TGTGCCAGCAGCTGGGACACCGCCACGGGTGGCTACACCTTC,CASSWDTATGGYTF